These 27 T cell receptor beta chains share one sample of origin, sequenced in a study of type 1 and type 2 diabetes patients. Amplification started from genomic DNA. A primer set of 30 forward and 13 reverse primers amplified the CDR3. Using its own MiXCR run on the multiplex PCR reads, TCRdb lists one record per CDR3 protein. The sample includes a few hundred thousand distinct CDR3 sequences, 45% to 60% seen only once; the top ten take roughly 13%. Sequencing was done on a sample of peripheral blood mononuclear cells (PBMCs). The receptors derive from a man younger than 30 with type 2 diabetes.

The J gene is TRBJ2-3, the V gene TRBV7-2; a possible D gene is TRBD2 (7 bases). Germline CDR1 is SGHTA and CDR2 is FQGNSA. This CDR3 is built from 16 residues. V was cut by 6 bases and J by 4 bases, with 20 bases left in between. The CDR3: CASRPLGGGASDTQYF. For the CDR3, the DNA is TGTGCCAGCAGACCTTTGGGTGGGGGGGCCTCAGATACGCAGTATTTT.

In its sample, this clonotype was seen once. The chain recombines TRBV2 with TRBJ2-7; the D is unclear. Germline lookup yields CDR1 SNHLY and CDR2 FYNNEI. The CDR3 totals 15 residues. V gave up 6 bases and J gave up 4 bases, with 19 bases separating them. CDR3: CASSLDRGPGYEQYF. The CDR3, as DNA: TGTGCCAGCAGCTTGGATCGCGGCCCCGGATACGAGCAGTACTTC.

The gene calls are TRBV27 and TRBJ1-1; D is undetermined. The length of the CDR3 is 12 residues. V shed 3 bases and J shed 6 bases, with 8 bases lying between them. Germline lookup yields CDR1 MNHEY and CDR2 SMNVEV (reference sequence). This CDR3 is CASSFAGAEAFF. CDR3 sequence (DNA): TGTGCCAGCAGTTTTGCTGGCGCTGAAGCTTTCTTT.

The chain has TRBV2 and TRBJ2-5; D unclear. This CDR3 contains 12 residues. CDR1 SNHLY and CDR2 FYNNEI come from the germline V gene. Trimming cost V 6 bases and J 2 bases, with 7 bases left between them. The CDR3 region is CASSDHQETQYF. CDR3 DNA: TGTGCCAGCAGCGACCATCAAGAGACCCAGTACTTC.

The chain joins TRBV12-3 or TRBV12-4 to TRBJ2-7; D remains ambiguous. Trimming shortened V by 5 bases and J by 3 bases, and 17 bases separated the two germline ends. The CDR3 extends over 15 amino acids. The CDR3 DNA is TGTGCCAGCAGTGACTTGCTAGGGATCGGCTACGAGCAGTACTTC. Amino acid sequence: CASSDLLGIGYEQYF.

This chain uses TRBV7-8 with TRBJ2-7, with TRBD2 matching 15 bases. V lost 3 bases to trimming and J lost 1 base; unmatched junction nucleotides: 7. There are 18 residues in the CDR3. Germline CDR1 reads SGHVS; CDR2 reads FQNEAQ. The DNA of the CDR3 is TGTGCCAGCAGCTTGAGGACTAGCGGGAGGGTGGGGTCCTACGAGCAGTACTTC. This encodes CASSLRTSGRVGSYEQYF.

The V call is TRBV5-1, the J call TRBJ2-5, with TRBD2 as a possible D gene (6 bases). The CDR3 length is 15 residues. CDR1 and CDR2 from the germline V gene are SGHRS and YFSETQ. Trimming cost V 0 bases and J 4 bases, with 13 bases left between them. The chain's CDR3 is CASSLGGRDLETQYF. The CDR3, as DNA: TGCGCCAGCAGCTTGGGAGGGCGGGATTTAGAGACCCAGTACTTC.

This chain connects TRBV19 to TRBJ1-2, with a weak D call TRBD1 (5 bases). Germline CDR1 is LNHDA and CDR2 is SQIVND (reference sequence). V was trimmed by 2 bases and J by 6 bases, leaving 13 bases between them. The CDR3 runs 14 residues. CDR3 in DNA: TGTGCCAGTAGTATAATTTCGGGGCCAGATGGCTACACCTTC. It translates to CASSIISGPDGYTF.

This clonotype was counted a single time. The V call is TRBV7-2, the J call TRBJ1-6; the D gene is possibly TRBD1 (5 bases). V lost 3 bases, J lost 9 bases, and 12 bases lay in between. CDR3 length: 14 amino acids. Germline V gene data show CDR1 as SGHTA and CDR2 as FQGNSA. CDR3 in DNA: TGTGCCAGCAGCTTCACAGGAGCGGGTTCACCCCTCCACTTT. Protein product: CASSFTGAGSPLHF.

DNA of the CDR3: TGCGCCAGCAGCTTAAGCGGAGGGGGGCACAATGAGCAGTTCTTC. Protein sequence: CASSLSGGGHNEQFF. The chain links TRBV5-1 to TRBJ2-1; either TRBD1 or TRBD2 may fit D (6 bases each). The CDR3 totals 15 residues. V was clipped by 2 bases and J by 5 bases, with 14 bases between them. CDR1 is SGHRS, CDR2 YFSETQ, per germline.

A single count supports this clonotype. The rearrangement uses TRBV7-8 and TRBJ1-5; TRBD1 might be the D (5 bases). The germline V gene encodes CDR1 SGHVS and CDR2 FQNEAQ. Between the trimmed V and J ends, which lost 8 bases and 1 base, there was a span of 12 bases. The CDR3 extends over 14 amino acids. The CDR3 region is CASREGYSNQPQHF. The CDR3 bases are TGTGCCAGCCGGGAGGGGTACAGCAATCAGCCCCAGCATTTT.

The chain combines TRBV7-2 with TRBJ1-2; D is unclear. The CDR3 covers 15 residues. Germline V gene lookup returns CDR1 SGHTA and CDR2 FQGNSA. The V end lost 11 bases, the J end lost 6 bases, and 25 bases lay between the germline ends. In DNA form, the CDR3 reads TGTGCCTGGATTCTAACCGGCCAACCTTACCATGGCTACACCTTC. Translated, it gives CAWILTGQPYHGYTF.

This clonotype was recorded a few times. V usage is TRBV12-3 or TRBV12-4 and J usage is TRBJ1-2, with D unresolved. Trimming left V 3 bases short and J 7 bases short, with 12 bases between. CDR3 size: 13 residues. The CDR3 sequence: CASSFHPGSGYTF. The CDR3 DNA reads TGTGCCAGCAGTTTTCATCCGGGTTCTGGCTACACCTTC.

The V and J genes are TRBV5-1 and TRBJ2-7, with 7 bases identical to TRBD1. Germline lookup yields CDR1 SGHRS and CDR2 YFSETQ. With 7 bases clipped from V and 2 bases from J, the junction kept 0 bases outside the gene matches. There are 11 residues in the CDR3. CDR3 loop: CASQGAYEQYF. CDR3 in DNA: TGCGCCAGCCAGGGGGCCTACGAGCAGTACTTC.

The table lists this clonotype with many counts. The chain joins TRBV20-1 to TRBJ2-3; tentatively, D is TRBD2 (5 bases). This CDR3 is 17 amino acids long. Germline loops: CDR1 DFQATT, CDR2 SNEGSKA (reference sequence). The V end was cut by 4 bases, the J end by 0 bases, with 20 bases between. Here the CDR3 reads CSATPYEGIPSTDTQYF. The DNA for the CDR3 is TGCAGTGCTACGCCTTACGAGGGAATACCTAGCACAGATACGCAGTATTTT.

The gene calls are TRBV6-5 and TRBJ2-5; D is possibly TRBD2 (6 bases). V dropped 5 bases and J dropped 2 bases, with 15 bases sitting between them. Germline V gene lookup returns CDR1 MNHEY and CDR2 SVGAGI. The CDR3 runs 15 residues. In DNA, the CDR3 is TGTGCCAGCAGTCCGAGGGACTCCCGTCAAGAGACCCAGTACTTC. It is translated as CASSPRDSRQETQYF.

V usage is TRBV27 and J usage is TRBJ1-1, with D perhaps matching TRBD1 (6 bases). V was clipped by 5 bases and J by 1 base, with 11 bases between them. Per germline, CDR1 MNHEY and CDR2 SMNVEV (reference sequence). The length of the CDR3 is 14 residues. The CDR3 sequence is CASSNRQENTEAFF. The CDR3 nucleotides read TGTGCCAGCAGTAATCGACAGGAGAACACTGAAGCTTTCTTT.

The chain joins TRBV10-1 to TRBJ2-2; 13 nucleotides agree with TRBD2. The CDR3 runs to 15 residues. Germline-derived CDR1 and CDR2 are WNHNN and SYGVQD (reference sequence). J gave up 5 bases and V 5 bases, and 2 bases lay outside the gene matches. CDR3 nucleotides: TGCGCCAGCAGTACTAGCGGGGGGGATACCGGGGAGCTGTTTTTT. Protein sequence: CASSTSGGDTGELFF.

This chain uses TRBV7-3 with TRBJ2-7, with D possibly being TRBD2 (6 bases). Between the trimmed V and J ends, which lost 6 bases and 6 bases, there was a span of 15 bases. Germline CDR1 reads SGHTA; CDR2 reads FQGTGA. This CDR3 contains 13 residues. The CDR3 DNA sequence: TGTGCCAGCAGTGAAGTTCAAGCGGGCGAGCAGTACTTC. As protein: CASSEVQAGEQYF. The variable domain in full, completed from reference TRBV7-3 and TRBJ2-7, reads GAGVSQTPSNKVTEKGKYVELRCDPISGHTALYWYRQSLGQGPEFLIYFQGTGAADDSGLPNDRFFAVRPEGSVSTLKIQRTERGDSAVYLCASSEVQAGEQYFGPGTRLTVT.

On this clonotype itself: A much larger clone sits a single nucleotide away, making a read error possible. The V gene is TRBV25-1, the J gene TRBJ1-2; 8 bases are shared with TRBD1. Trimming cost V 7 bases and J 6 bases; bases outside gene matches: 7. The length of the CDR3 is 13 residues. Germline-derived CDR1 and CDR2 are MGHDK and SYGVNS. CDR3 sequence: CASKWGTGDGYTF. The CDR3 DNA is TGTGCCAGCAAGTGGGGGACAGGAGATGGCTACACCTTC.

Only a few counts were recorded for this clonotype. The rearrangement joins TRBV19 to TRBJ2-5; weak D call: TRBD2 (5 bases). The V and J ends lost 5 bases and 5 bases respectively, with 9 bases between them. The CDR3 is 12 amino acids. Germline V gene sequence: CDR1 LNHDA, CDR2 SQIVND (reference sequence). The CDR3 region has the DNA TGTGCCAGTAGTGCCTCGGGGGAGACCCAGTACTTC. It translates to CASSASGETQYF.

The chain links TRBV13 to TRBJ1-6; 7 bases are shared with TRBD1. The CDR3 totals 14 residues. Per the germline V gene, CDR1 is PRHDT and CDR2 is FYEKMQ (reference sequence). Unmatched junction bases numbered 7, after V lost 6 bases and J lost 8 bases. The CDR3 DNA is TGTGCCAGCAGTGAAGCAGGGGGTTATTCACCCCTCCACTTT. Protein: CASSEAGGYSPLHF.

Sample share makes this clonotype large. The rearrangement links TRBV6-6 to TRBJ2-1; D remains unclear. This CDR3 contains 12 residues. V was pared by 2 bases and J by 4 bases, with 3 bases between. CDR1 and CDR2 (germline): MNHNY, SVGAGI (reference sequence). In DNA, the CDR3 is TGTGCCAGCAGTTACAAGTACAATGAGCAGTTCTTC. Translated, it gives CASSYKYNEQFF.

V usage is TRBV2 and J usage is TRBJ2-1; 14 bases are shared with TRBD2. The CDR3 contains 15 residues. With V trimmed by 9 bases and J by 8 bases, 9 bases remained unmatched. Germline V gene data show CDR1 as SNHLY and CDR2 as FYNNEI. CDR3 loop: CASGTSGSREDEQFF. In DNA form, the CDR3 reads TGTGCCAGTGGGACTAGCGGGAGCCGGGAGGATGAGCAGTTCTTC.

This clonotype was detected ten times or more. The V and J genes are TRBV2 and TRBJ1-4, with 9 bases that match TRBD1. With V trimmed by 5 bases and J by 5 bases, 6 bases remained unmatched. The CDR3 extends over 15 amino acids. Germline V CDR1 and CDR2: SNHLY, FYNNEI. In DNA, the CDR3 is TGTGCCAGCAGTCGAACAGGGGGCGCGAATGAAAAACTGTTTTTT. Amino acid sequence: CASSRTGGANEKLFF.

This clonotype was seen more than once but under ten times. The chain couples TRBV15 to TRBJ2-5; D gene uncertain. The CDR3 has 12 residues. V dropped 8 bases and J dropped 5 bases, with 12 bases sitting between them. Germline assignment: CDR1 LNHNV and CDR2 YYDKDF (reference sequence). CDR3 sequence: CATARGDETQYF. Written as DNA, the CDR3 is TGTGCCACCGCCCGAGGCGACGAGACCCAGTACTTC.

For this clonotype: This sequence may be a read error, since a much larger clone differs from it by one base. This rearrangement joins TRBV6-4 to TRBJ2-7, with 7 bases fitting TRBD1. CDR3 length equals 13 residues. The V gene's germline CDR1 is MRHNA and CDR2 SNTAGT. DNA of the CDR3: TGTGCCATCAGTGCAACAGGGGACTACGAGCAGTACTTC. It encodes CAISATGDYEQYF.